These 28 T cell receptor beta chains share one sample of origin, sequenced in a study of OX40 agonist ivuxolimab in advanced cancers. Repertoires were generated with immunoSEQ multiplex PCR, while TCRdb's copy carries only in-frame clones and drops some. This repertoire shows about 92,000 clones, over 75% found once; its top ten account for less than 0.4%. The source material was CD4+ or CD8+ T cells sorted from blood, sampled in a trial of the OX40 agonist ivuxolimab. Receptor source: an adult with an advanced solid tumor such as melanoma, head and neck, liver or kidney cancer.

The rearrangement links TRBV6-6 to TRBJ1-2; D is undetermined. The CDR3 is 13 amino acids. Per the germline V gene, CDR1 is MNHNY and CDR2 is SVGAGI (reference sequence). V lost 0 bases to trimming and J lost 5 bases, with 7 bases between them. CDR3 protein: CASSYSAEYGYTF. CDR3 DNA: TGTGCCAGCAGTTACTCGGCCGAATATGGCTACACCTTC.

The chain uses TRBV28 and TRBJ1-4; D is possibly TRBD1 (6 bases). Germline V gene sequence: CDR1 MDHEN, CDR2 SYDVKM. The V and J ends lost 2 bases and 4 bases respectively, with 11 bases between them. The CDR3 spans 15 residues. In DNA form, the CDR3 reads TGTGCCAGCAGTTTAAGTGGACAGATTAATGAAAAACTGTTTTTT. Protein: CASSLSGQINEKLFF.

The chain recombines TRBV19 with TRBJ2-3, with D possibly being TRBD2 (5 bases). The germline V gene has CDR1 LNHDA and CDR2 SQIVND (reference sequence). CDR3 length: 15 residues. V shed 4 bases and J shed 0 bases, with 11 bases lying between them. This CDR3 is CASSSRTLSTDTQYF. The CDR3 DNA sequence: TGTGCCAGTAGTAGCAGGACTCTTAGCACAGATACGCAGTATTTT.

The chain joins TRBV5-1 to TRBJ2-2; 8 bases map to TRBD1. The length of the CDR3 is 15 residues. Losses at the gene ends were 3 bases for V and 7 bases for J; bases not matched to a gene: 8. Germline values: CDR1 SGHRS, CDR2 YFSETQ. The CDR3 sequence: CASSWRTGYVGELFF. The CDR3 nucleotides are TGCGCCAGCAGCTGGAGGACAGGGTACGTCGGGGAGCTGTTTTTT.

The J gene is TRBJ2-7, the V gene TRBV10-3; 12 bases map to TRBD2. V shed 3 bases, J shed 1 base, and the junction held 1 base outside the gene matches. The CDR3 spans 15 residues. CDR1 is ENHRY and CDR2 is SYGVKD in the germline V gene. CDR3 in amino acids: CAISEGLAGSYEQYF. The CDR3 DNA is TGTGCCATCAGTGAAGGACTAGCGGGATCCTACGAGCAGTACTTC.

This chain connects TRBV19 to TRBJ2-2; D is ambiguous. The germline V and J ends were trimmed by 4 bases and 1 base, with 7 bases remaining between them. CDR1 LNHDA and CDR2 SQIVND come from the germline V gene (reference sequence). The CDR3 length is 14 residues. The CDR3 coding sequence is TGTGCCAGTAGTAACGTAAAGAACACCGGGGAGCTGTTTTTT. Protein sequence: CASSNVKNTGELFF.

The CDR3 nucleotides are TGCAGCGTTGAAGGGACAGGGGAAAACTATGGCTACACCTTC. It yields the protein CSVEGTGENYGYTF. This chain uses TRBV29-1 with TRBJ1-2; 9 nucleotides line up with TRBD1. In germline, CDR1 is SQVTM, CDR2 ANQGSEA. This CDR3 is 14 amino acids long. The trim removed 1 base at V and 2 bases at J, leaving 2 bases unmatched.

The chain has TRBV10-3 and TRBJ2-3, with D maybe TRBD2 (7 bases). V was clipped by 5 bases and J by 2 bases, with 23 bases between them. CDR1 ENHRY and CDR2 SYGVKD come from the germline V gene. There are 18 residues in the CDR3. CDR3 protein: CAISTPKRGGEVTDTQYF. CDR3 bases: TGTGCCATCAGTACCCCGAAGAGGGGGGGTGAGGTCACAGATACGCAGTATTTT.

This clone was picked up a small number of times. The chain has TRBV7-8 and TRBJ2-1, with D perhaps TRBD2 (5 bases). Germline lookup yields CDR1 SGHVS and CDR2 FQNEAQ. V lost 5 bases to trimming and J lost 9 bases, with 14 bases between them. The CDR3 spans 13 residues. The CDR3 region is CASSQQLTSEQFF. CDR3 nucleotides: TGTGCCAGCAGCCAACAGCTTACTAGTGAGCAGTTCTTC.

The CDR3, as DNA: TGTGCCAGCTCCAGGGTATCTGGAAACACCATATATTTT. Residues: CASSRVSGNTIYF. The rearrangement uses TRBV2 and TRBJ1-3, with D possibly being TRBD1 (5 bases). The germline V and J ends were trimmed by 8 bases and 1 base, with 9 bases remaining between them. This CDR3 contains 13 residues. CDR1 SNHLY and CDR2 FYNNEI come from the germline V gene.

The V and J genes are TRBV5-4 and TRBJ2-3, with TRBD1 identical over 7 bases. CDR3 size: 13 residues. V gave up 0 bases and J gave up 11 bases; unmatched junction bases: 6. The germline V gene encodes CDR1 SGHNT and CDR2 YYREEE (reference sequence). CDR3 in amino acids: CASSLAPAGGQYF. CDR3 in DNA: TGTGCCAGCAGCTTGGCCCCGGCAGGGGGGCAGTATTTT.

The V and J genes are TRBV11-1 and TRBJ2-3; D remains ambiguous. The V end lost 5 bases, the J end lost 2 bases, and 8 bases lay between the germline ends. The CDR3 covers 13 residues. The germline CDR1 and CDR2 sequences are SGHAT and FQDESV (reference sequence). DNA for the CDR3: TGTGCCAGCAGCACCGGAAACACAGATACGCAGTATTTT. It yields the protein CASSTGNTDTQYF.

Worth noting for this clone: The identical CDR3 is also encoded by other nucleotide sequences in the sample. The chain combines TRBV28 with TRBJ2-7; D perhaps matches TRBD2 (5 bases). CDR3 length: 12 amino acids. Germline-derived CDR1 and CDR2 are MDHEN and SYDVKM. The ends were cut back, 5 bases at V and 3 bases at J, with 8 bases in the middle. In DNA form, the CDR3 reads TGTGCCAGCAGTCGAGGGTACTACGAGCAGTACTTC. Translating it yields CASSRGYYEQYF.

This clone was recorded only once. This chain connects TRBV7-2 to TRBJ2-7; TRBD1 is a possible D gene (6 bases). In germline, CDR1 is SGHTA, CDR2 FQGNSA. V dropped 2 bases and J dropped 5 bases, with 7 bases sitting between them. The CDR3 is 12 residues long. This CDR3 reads CASSLNRDEQYF. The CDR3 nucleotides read TGTGCCAGCAGCTTAAACAGGGACGAGCAGTACTTC.

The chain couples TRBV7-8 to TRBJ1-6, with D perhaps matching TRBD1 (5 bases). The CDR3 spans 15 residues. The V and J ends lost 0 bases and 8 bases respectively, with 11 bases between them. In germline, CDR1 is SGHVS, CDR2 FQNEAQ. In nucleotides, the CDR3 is TGTGCCAGCAGCTTAGCCCAGGGAAGGTATTCACCCCTCCACTTT. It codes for CASSLAQGRYSPLHF.

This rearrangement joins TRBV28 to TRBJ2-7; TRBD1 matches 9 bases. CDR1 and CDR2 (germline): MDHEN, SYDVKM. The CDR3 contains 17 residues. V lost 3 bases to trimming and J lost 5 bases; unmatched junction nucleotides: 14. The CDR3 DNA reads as TGTGCCAGCAGTTTGCTCACTGCATTGGGACAGGGTAACGAGCAGTACTTC. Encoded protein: CASSLLTALGQGNEQYF.

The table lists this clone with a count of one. The CDR3, as DNA: TGTGCCAGCAGTGAACAGGGGGCGGCTTACACCGGGGAGCTGTTTTTT. Amino acids: CASSEQGAAYTGELFF. V usage is TRBV2 and J usage is TRBJ2-2; 8 bases fit TRBD1. The germline gives CDR1 SNHLY, CDR2 FYNNEI. The CDR3 is 16 amino acids. Unmatched junction bases numbered 5, after V lost 2 bases and J lost 3 bases.

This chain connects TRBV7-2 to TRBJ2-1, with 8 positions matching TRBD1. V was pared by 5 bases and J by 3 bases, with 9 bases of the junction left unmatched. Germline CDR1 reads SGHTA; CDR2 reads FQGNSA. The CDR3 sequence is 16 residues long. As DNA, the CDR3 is TGTGCCAGCAGCCACCGGACAGGGAGATTCTACAATGAGCAGTTCTTC. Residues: CASSHRTGRFYNEQFF.

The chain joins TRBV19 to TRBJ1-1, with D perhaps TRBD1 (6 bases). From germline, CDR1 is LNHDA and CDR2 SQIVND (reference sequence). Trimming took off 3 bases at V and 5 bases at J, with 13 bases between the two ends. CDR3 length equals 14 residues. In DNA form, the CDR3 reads TGTGCCAGTAGTATCTCAGGGCAGGGGACTGAAGCTTTCTTT. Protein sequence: CASSISGQGTEAFF.

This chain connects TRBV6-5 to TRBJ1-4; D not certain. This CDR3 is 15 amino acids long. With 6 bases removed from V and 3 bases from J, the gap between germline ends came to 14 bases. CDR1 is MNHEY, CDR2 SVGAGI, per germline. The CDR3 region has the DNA TGTGCCAGCAGGACCCTCGGGTTTTCTAATGAAAAACTGTTTTTT. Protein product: CASRTLGFSNEKLFF.

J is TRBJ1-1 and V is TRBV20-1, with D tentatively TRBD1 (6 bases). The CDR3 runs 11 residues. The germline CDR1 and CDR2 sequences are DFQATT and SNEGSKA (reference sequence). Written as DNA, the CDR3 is TGCAGGCCAAAAGGGGGAACTGAAGCTTTCTTT. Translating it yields CRPKGGTEAFF.

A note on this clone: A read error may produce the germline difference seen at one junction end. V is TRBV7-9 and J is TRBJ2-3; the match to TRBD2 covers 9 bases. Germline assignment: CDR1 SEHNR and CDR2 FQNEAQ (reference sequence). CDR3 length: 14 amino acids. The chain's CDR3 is CASSLAGVRDTQYF. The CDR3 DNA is TGTGCCAGCAGTTTAGCGGGAGTTCGTGATACGCAGTATTTT.

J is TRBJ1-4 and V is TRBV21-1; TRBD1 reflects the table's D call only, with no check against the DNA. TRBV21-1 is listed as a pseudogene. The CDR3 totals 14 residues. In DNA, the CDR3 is TGTGCCAGCAGCCAGGGACAGGGTGACGAAAAACTGTTTTTT. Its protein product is CASSQGQGDEKLFF.

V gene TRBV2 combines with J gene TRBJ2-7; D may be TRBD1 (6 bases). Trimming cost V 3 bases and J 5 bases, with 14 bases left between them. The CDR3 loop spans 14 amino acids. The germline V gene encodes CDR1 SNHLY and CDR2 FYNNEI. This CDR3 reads CASSDEAGAHEQYF. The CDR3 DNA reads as TGTGCCAGCAGTGATGAGGCAGGGGCCCACGAGCAGTACTTC.

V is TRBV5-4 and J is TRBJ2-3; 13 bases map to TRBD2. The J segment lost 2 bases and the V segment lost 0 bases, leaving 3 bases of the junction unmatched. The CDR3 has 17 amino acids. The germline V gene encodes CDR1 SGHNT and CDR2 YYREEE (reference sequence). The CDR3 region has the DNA TGTGCCAGCAGCTTGGGTGGACTAGCGGGAGTCACAGATACGCAGTATTTT. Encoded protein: CASSLGGLAGVTDTQYF.

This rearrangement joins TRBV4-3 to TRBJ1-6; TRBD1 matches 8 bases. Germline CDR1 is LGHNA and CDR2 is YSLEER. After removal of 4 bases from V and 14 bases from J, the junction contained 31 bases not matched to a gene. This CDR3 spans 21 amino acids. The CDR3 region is CASSLPAYFRDRSFSLSSLHF. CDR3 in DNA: TGCGCCAGCAGCCTCCCTGCATACTTTCGGGACAGGTCGTTCTCCCTCTCGTCCCTCCACTTT.

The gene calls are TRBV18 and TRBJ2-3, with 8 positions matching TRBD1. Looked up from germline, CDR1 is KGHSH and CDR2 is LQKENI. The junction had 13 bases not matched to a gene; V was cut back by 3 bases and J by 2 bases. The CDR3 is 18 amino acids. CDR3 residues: CASSPGQAPRGSTDTQYF. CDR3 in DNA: TGTGCCAGCTCACCGGGACAGGCGCCCCGAGGTTCCACAGATACGCAGTATTTT.

The CDR3 protein is CASRGGQVFTQPQHF. Here the CDR3 DNA reads TGTGCCAGCAGGGGGGGGCAGGTATTCACCCAGCCCCAGCATTTT. V and J are TRBV2 and TRBJ1-5; the D gene is possibly TRBD1 (6 bases). The CDR3 consists of 15 residues. The germline gives CDR1 SNHLY, CDR2 FYNNEI. The V end was cut by 6 bases, the J end by 7 bases, with 19 bases between.